This entry lists 18 T cell receptor beta chains sequenced from one sample in a study of human T cells and chemical hapten exposure. TCRdb independently ran MiXCR on the RACE reads; one entry per CDR3 protein. The profile shows about 380,000 distinct CDR3 sequences, approximately 4.4% of them singletons. The time point: patch test 1, 2 weeks after DPC sensitization. Treatment in this sample: therapeutic diphenylcyclopropenone sensitization with weekly scalp DPC. The input for sequencing was whole blood, taken in connection with sensitization to the hapten diphenylcyclopropenone (DPC). The receptors derive from a woman aged 45-65 years with alopecia areata. Some clones in this sample may be carry-over from other donors' samples.

This clonotype has just a few counts. The chain joins TRBV7-9 to TRBJ1-5, with D maybe TRBD1 (5 bases). Trimming removed 4 bases from V and 0 bases from J, with 22 bases in between. The CDR3 extends over 19 amino acids. Germline CDR1 and CDR2: SEHNR and FQNEAQ (reference sequence). CDR3 in DNA: TGTGCCAGCAGCTCTCCCGACAGTACCGGGGAGTATAGCAATCAGCCCCAGCATTTT. Translation gives CASSSPDSTGEYSNQPQHF.

This clonotype was counted ten times or more. V is TRBV6-2 or TRBV6-3 and J is TRBJ1-5; D is possibly TRBD1 (5 bases). The CDR3 totals 16 residues. The V end lost 6 bases, the J end lost 3 bases, and 18 bases lay between the germline ends. Germline loops: CDR1 MNHEY, CDR2 SVGEGT. The DNA of the CDR3 is TGTGCCAGCAGGGACCGGGACCGCCAGCCCAATCAGCCCCAGCATTTT. Its protein is CASRDRDRQPNQPQHF.

This clonotype was seen a handful of times. The chain carries TRBV15 and TRBJ2-3; D ambiguous. Germline CDR1 and CDR2: LNHNV and YYDKDF (reference sequence). CDR3 length: 13 amino acids. Trimming took 0 bases from V and 3 from J, leaving 4 bases between them. CDR3 nucleotide sequence: TGTGCCACCAGCAGAGAACATACAGATACGCAGTATTTT. Translated: CATSREHTDTQYF.

Many counts were recorded for this clonotype. This sequence joins TRBV27 and TRBJ2-1; 9 bases map to TRBD2. With V trimmed by 0 bases and J by 7 bases, 7 bases remained unmatched. Per the germline V gene, CDR1 is MNHEY and CDR2 is SMNVEV (reference sequence). The CDR3 loop spans 16 amino acids. This CDR3 is CASSLSSGRILNEQFF. Here the CDR3 DNA reads TGTGCCAGCAGTTTATCTAGCGGGAGAATCTTGAATGAGCAGTTCTTC.

This clonotype was seen at least ten times. V usage is TRBV28 and J usage is TRBJ2-7; D not resolved. The CDR3 consists of 12 residues. Germline V CDR1 and CDR2: MDHEN, SYDVKM. Trimming pared 4 bases from V and 4 bases from J, leaving 8 bases between. The CDR3 sequence: CASSSLLYEQYF. Written as DNA, the CDR3 is TGTGCCAGCAGTTCCCTATTGTACGAGCAGTACTTC.

This clonotype was seen ten or more times. The V and J genes are TRBV5-6 and TRBJ2-1; tentatively, D is TRBD1 or TRBD2 (5 bases each). Trimming removed 3 bases at V and 6 bases at J, with 13 bases between. The CDR3 is made up of 14 amino acids. Germline V gives CDR1 SGHDT, CDR2 YYEEEE. The CDR3 region has the DNA TGTGCCAGCAGCTCTCAGGACGGGACCAATGAGCAGTTCTTC. This encodes CASSSQDGTNEQFF.

This clonotype was seen ten or more times. The rearrangement joins TRBV27 to TRBJ2-3; D is ambiguous. V lost 6 bases and J 0 bases, leaving 10 bases between the germline ends. The CDR3 is made up of 14 amino acids. Per the germline V gene, CDR1 is MNHEY and CDR2 is SMNVEV (reference sequence). Here the CDR3 reads CASSLFTSTDTQYF. The CDR3 nucleotides are TGTGCCAGCAGCCTCTTCACTAGCACAGATACGCAGTATTTT.

This clonotype was seen repeatedly, ten times or more. The chain uses TRBV10-2 and TRBJ2-2; 8 bases are a match to TRBD2. Trimming took 4 bases from V and 1 from J; bases not matched to a gene: 5. CDR3 length: 16 amino acids. The V gene's germline CDR1 is WSHSY and CDR2 SAAADI. CDR3 in amino acids: CASSVVAGMNTGELFF. Written as DNA, the CDR3 is TGCGCCAGCAGTGTCGTAGCGGGAATGAACACCGGGGAGCTGTTTTTT.

This clonotype was picked up many times. The genes are TRBV24-1 and TRBJ1-1; 9 bases align to TRBD1. This CDR3 has 12 amino acids. CDR1 KGHDR and CDR2 SFDVKD come from the germline V gene. J was trimmed by 11 bases and V by 2 bases; bases with no gene match: 2. This CDR3 is CATSDSGQGAFF. The CDR3 DNA follows: TGTGCCACCAGTGATTCTGGACAGGGGGCTTTCTTT.

The genes are TRBV28 and TRBJ2-7; 7 bases fit TRBD1. This CDR3 has 14 residues. The germline V gene has CDR1 MDHEN and CDR2 SYDVKM. The V segment lost 3 bases and the J segment 3 bases; nucleotides outside the gene matches: 5. CDR3 amino acids: CASSFRTGIYEQYF. The CDR3 coding sequence is TGTGCCAGCAGTTTTCGGACAGGCATCTACGAGCAGTACTTC.

Many counts were recorded for this clonotype. The chain links TRBV20-1 to TRBJ1-4; 9 bases align to TRBD1. After removal of 1 base from V and 10 bases from J, the junction contained 10 bases not matched to a gene. The germline CDR1 and CDR2 sequences are DFQATT and SNEGSKA (reference sequence). The CDR3 totals 15 residues. CDR3 sequence: CSARGPGTGSGKLFF. The CDR3 DNA is TGCAGTGCTAGAGGTCCCGGGACAGGGTCTGGAAAACTGTTTTTT.

This clonotype was seen ten or more times. CDR3 loop: CASSLTGTPLSGNTIYF. The CDR3 DNA is TGTGCCAGCAGCTTAACAGGGACACCCCTCTCTGGAAACACCATATATTTT. V and J are TRBV7-2 and TRBJ1-3; weak D call: TRBD1 (6 bases). This CDR3 contains 17 residues. Trimming pared 2 bases from V and 0 bases from J, leaving 14 bases between. Looked up from germline, CDR1 is SGHTA and CDR2 is FQGNSA.

V is TRBV7-6 and J is TRBJ2-6; D not resolved. This CDR3 contains 18 residues. Trimming left V 1 base short and J 0 bases short, with 13 bases between. Germline V CDR1 and CDR2: SGHVS, FNYEAQ. In nucleotides, the CDR3 is TGTGCCAGCAGCTTAGAGTCTGGGCTGTACTCTGGGGCCAACGTCCTGACTTTC. It encodes CASSLESGLYSGANVLTF. The full variable domain, completed using reference TRBV7-6 and TRBJ2-6, is GAGVSQSPRYKVTKRGQDVALRCDPISGHVSLYWYRQALGQGPEFLTYFNYEAQQDKSGLPNDRFSAERPEGSISTLTIQRTEQRDSAMYRCASSLESGLYSGANVLTFGAGSRLTVL.

Ten or more counts support this clonotype. The V call is TRBV4-1, the J call TRBJ1-3; the D is unclear. Germline V gene sequence: CDR1 MGHRA, CDR2 YSYEKL. This CDR3 comprises 14 residues. Trimming shortened V by 1 base and J by 0 bases, and 4 bases separated the two germline ends. Here the CDR3 DNA reads TGCGCCAGCAGCCAAGGCACCTCTGGAAACACCATATATTTT. Encoded protein: CASSQGTSGNTIYF.

This clonotype was detected a few times. CDR3 sequence (DNA): TGCGCCAGCAGCCAACTTAACCAGGTACCATACAATGAGCAGTTCTTC. Translating it yields CASSQLNQVPYNEQFF. V is TRBV4-1 and J is TRBJ2-1, with D unresolved. Trimming took 2 bases from V and 4 from J, leaving 15 bases between them. Germline-derived CDR1 and CDR2 are MGHRA and YSYEKL. The length of the CDR3 is 16 residues.

The table lists this clonotype with many counts. J is TRBJ2-1 and V is TRBV11-2; D gene unclear. The V end was cut by 3 bases, the J end by 6 bases, with 0 bases between. The germline CDR1 and CDR2 sequences are SGHAT and FQNNGV. The CDR3 runs 10 residues. CDR3 nucleotide sequence: TGTGCCAGCAGCTTCAATGAGCAGTTCTTC. As protein: CASSFNEQFF.

The chain links TRBV5-6 to TRBJ1-1; 8 bases are shared with TRBD1. Germline-derived CDR1 and CDR2 are SGHDT and YYEEEE. J gave up 2 bases and V 4 bases, and 7 bases lay outside the gene matches. This CDR3 comprises 15 residues. DNA of the CDR3: TGTGCCAGCAGCCCCGCCCCAGGGGGCAACACTGAAGCTTTCTTT. This codes for CASSPAPGGNTEAFF. The whole variable domain, filled in from reference TRBV5-6 and TRBJ1-1, reads DAGVTQSPTHLIKTRGQQVTLRCSPKSGHDTVSWYQQALGQGPQFIFQYYEEEERQRGNFPDRFSGHQFPNYSSELNVNALLLGDSALYLCASSPAPGGNTEAFFGQGTRLTVV.

A few counts support this clonotype. The chain has TRBV13 and TRBJ1-1; maybe TRBD1 (6 bases). This CDR3 comprises 14 residues. Germline values: CDR1 PRHDT, CDR2 FYEKMQ (reference sequence). Trimming removed 0 bases at V and 5 bases at J, with 10 bases between. The CDR3, as DNA: TGTGCCAGCAGCTTAGGTGCAGGGGAAACTGAAGCTTTCTTT. It yields the protein CASSLGAGETEAFF.